This entry features one TCR beta chain sequence. This specimen comes from a study of blood T cells in healthy people across ages. Next came a second PCR, run for roughly 6 to 11 cycles, which used a sample-barcoded 5' primer along with a J-beta primer mix. TCRdb processed the 5' RACE reads anew with MiXCR; each CDR3 protein has one entry. Altogether 910,000 or so distinct CDR3 sequences are present, about 51% being singletons, with the ten largest covering over 20%. Germline-derived CDR1 and CDR2 are MNHEY and SVGEGT. CDR3 size: 14 residues. V dropped 2 bases and J dropped 1 base, with 8 bases sitting between them.

The specimen was blood. This rearrangement joins TRBV6-2 or TRBV6-3 to TRBJ2-5, with D possibly matching TRBD2 (6 bases). The clonotype comes from a woman in her fifties or sixties in good health. This chain's CDR3 is CASSYVTSQETQYF. CDR3 coding DNA: TGTGCCAGCAGTTACGTGACTAGCCAAGAGACCCAGTACTTC.